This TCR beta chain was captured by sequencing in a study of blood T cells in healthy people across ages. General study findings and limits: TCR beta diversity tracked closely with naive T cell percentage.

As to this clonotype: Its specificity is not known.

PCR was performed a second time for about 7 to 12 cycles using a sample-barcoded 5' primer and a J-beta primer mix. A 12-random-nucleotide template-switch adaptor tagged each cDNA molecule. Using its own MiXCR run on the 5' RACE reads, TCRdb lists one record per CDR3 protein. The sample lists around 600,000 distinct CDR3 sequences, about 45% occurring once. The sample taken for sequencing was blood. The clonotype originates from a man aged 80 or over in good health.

The CDR3 sequence: CSVYIQETQYF. In nucleotides, the CDR3 is TGCAGCGTTTACATCCAAGAGACCCAGTACTTC. The chain joins TRBV29-1 to TRBJ2-5; no firm D call. Looked up from germline, CDR1 is SQVTM and CDR2 is ANQGSEA. This CDR3 contains 11 residues. Trimming took off 5 bases at V and 1 base at J, with 5 bases between the two ends.